This T cell receptor (beta chain) was found in a study of blood T cell repertoires in COVID-19. For the study at large: COVID-19 samples, acute and convalescent, were from the United States, Italy and Spain. In each case, the material was cDNA or gDNA derived from T cells, B-cell-depleted T cells, or PBMCs.

The V end lost 6 bases, the J end lost 1 base, and 21 bases lay between the germline ends. The CDR3 is 17 residues long. Germline CDR1 reads LGHDT; CDR2 reads YNNKEL (reference sequence). Per the study methods: Amplified reference gene primers provided the basis for estimating nucleated cell counts. Repertoires were generated with immunoSEQ multiplex PCR, while TCRdb's copy carries only in-frame clones and drops some. V, J and clone size derive from that table, while D and trimming were established from the DNA sequence. The sample has roughly 50,000 clones; 70% to 90% are singletons. This sequence was found in a woman aged 60-75 years with active COVID-19. The chain combines TRBV3-1 (or the pseudogene TRBV3-2) with TRBJ2-5; TRBD1 is a possible D gene (7 bases). Sequencing was performed on peripheral blood. The CDR3 DNA is TGTGCCAGCAGGCAGGAGGGGGACAGCAAAAGCCAAGAGACCCAGTACTTC. Translated, it gives CASRQEGDSKSQETQYF.